A single sample gave rise to the 13 T cell receptor beta chains below, sequenced in a study of immune cell composition in non-small cell lung cancer. The repertoire was sequenced with immunoSEQ multiplex PCR; TCRdb's copy has only in-frame clones and lacks some. The sample contains around 9,300 clones, approximately 80% of which appear only once. Normal lung was sampled as far from the tumour as possible, at least 3 cm. Sequenced sample: non-adjacent lung tissue. Source of these receptors: a human donor with non-small cell lung cancer.

The V call is TRBV7-9, the J call TRBJ2-2; D not certain. Trimming cost V 6 bases and J 5 bases, with 10 bases left between them. Germline V gene data show CDR1 as SEHNR and CDR2 as FQNEAQ (reference sequence). CDR3 length: 13 amino acids. The DNA for the CDR3 is TGTGCCAGCAGGGGCCTATATACCGGGGAGCTGTTTTTT. The encoded protein is CASRGLYTGELFF.

The chain uses TRBV7-2 and TRBJ2-3; possibly TRBD1 for D (6 bases). This CDR3 is built from 15 residues. Trimming took 6 bases from V and 0 from J, leaving 13 bases between them. CDR1 SGHTA and CDR2 FQGNSA come from the germline V gene. CDR3 residues: CASSFSGQSTDTQYF. CDR3 sequence (DNA): TGTGCCAGCAGTTTTTCCGGACAGAGCACAGATACGCAGTATTTT.

The rearrangement joins TRBV30 to TRBJ2-7, with 10 bases matching TRBD2. This CDR3 spans 12 amino acids. CDR1 GTSNPN and CDR2 SVGIG come from the germline V gene (reference sequence). J gave up 3 bases and V 4 bases, and 0 bases lay outside the gene matches. The CDR3, as DNA: TGTGCCTGGACTAGCGGGGGCTACGAGCAGTACTTC. Its protein is CAWTSGGYEQYF.

The chain has TRBV28 and TRBJ2-5; 7 nucleotides agree with TRBD2. Per the germline V gene, CDR1 is MDHEN and CDR2 is SYDVKM. The CDR3 spans 15 residues. V trimming: 4 bases; J trimming: 2 bases; junction bases outside the gene matches: 7. The CDR3 nucleotides are TGTGCCAGCAGTTCCCCCGGGACTACTCAAGAGACCCAGTACTTC. Its translation is CASSSPGTTQETQYF.

This chain uses TRBV30 with TRBJ2-5; 14 positions agree with TRBD2. The CDR3 sequence is 16 residues long. Germline trimming cut 3 bases from V and 2 bases from J; bases unmatched to any gene: 5. Germline CDR1 is GTSNPN and CDR2 is SVGIG (reference sequence). The CDR3 sequence is CAWSGGTSGGQETQYF. The CDR3 nucleotides read TGTGCCTGGAGCGGGGGGACTAGCGGGGGTCAAGAGACCCAGTACTTC.

This clone was seen a few times. The chain recombines TRBV6-5 with TRBJ2-2, with 9 bases matching TRBD2. This CDR3 is built from 15 residues. V trimming: 6 bases; J trimming: 7 bases; junction bases outside the gene matches: 9. In germline, CDR1 is MNHEY, CDR2 SVGAGI. CDR3 sequence reads: CASSLVAGVGGELFF. The DNA of the CDR3 is TGTGCCAGCAGCCTAGTAGCGGGAGTGGGCGGGGAGCTGTTTTTT.

The chain uses TRBV5-8 and TRBJ1-4; TRBD1 matches 8 bases. After removal of 4 bases from V and 8 bases from J, the junction contained 7 bases not matched to a gene. CDR1 is SGHTS and CDR2 is YDEGEE in the germline V gene. The length of the CDR3 is 14 residues. CDR3 DNA: TGTGCCAGCAGCCCGTGGACAGGGACCGAAAAACTGTTTTTT. Amino acids: CASSPWTGTEKLFF.

The sample holds a few counts of this clone. CDR3 loop: CASSPFEGPGELFF. CDR3 sequence (DNA): TGTGCCAGCAGCCCATTCGAGGGCCCCGGGGAGCTGTTTTTT. The chain uses TRBV9 and TRBJ2-2; possible D gene TRBD2, 5 bases. Looked up from germline, CDR1 is SGDLS and CDR2 is YYNGEE. With 4 bases removed from V and 6 bases from J, the gap between germline ends came to 13 bases. The CDR3 consists of 14 residues. Using reference TRBV9 and TRBJ2-2 for the parts outside the CDR3, the full variable domain is DSGVTQTPKHLITATGQRVTLRCSPRSGDLSVYWYQQSLDQGLQFLIQYYNGEERAKGNILERFSAQQFPDLHSELNLSSLELGDSALYFCASSPFEGPGELFFGEGSRLTVL.

The V and J genes are TRBV6-5 and TRBJ2-7, with 7 bases matching TRBD1. Germline V gene lookup returns CDR1 MNHEY and CDR2 SVGAGI. The CDR3 contains 14 residues. Trimming cost V 2 bases and J 4 bases; bases outside gene matches: 5. The CDR3 DNA reads TGTGCCAGCAGTTACGGGGACAGTATATACGAGCAGTACTTC. It encodes CASSYGDSIYEQYF.

Only a few counts were recorded for this clone. CDR3 in amino acids: CASKSGAWGNQPQHF. CDR3 sequence (DNA): TGTGCCAGTAAGTCGGGCGCCTGGGGCAATCAGCCCCAGCATTTT. The rearrangement links TRBV19 to TRBJ1-5; unclear D gene. The germline V gene encodes CDR1 LNHDA and CDR2 SQIVND (reference sequence). The CDR3 is made up of 15 amino acids. The V end lost 7 bases, the J end lost 2 bases, and 15 bases lay between the germline ends.

The genes are TRBV7-8 and TRBJ1-2; D ambiguous. In germline, CDR1 is SGHVS, CDR2 FQNEAQ. The CDR3 has 14 amino acids. Trimming shortened V by 5 bases and J by 0 bases, and 10 bases separated the two germline ends. The CDR3 sequence is CASSAGPPNYGYTF. In DNA form, the CDR3 reads TGTGCCAGCAGCGCAGGACCTCCTAACTATGGCTACACCTTC.

V usage is TRBV5-6 and J usage is TRBJ1-5; 9 bases are shared with TRBD1. The germline gives CDR1 SGHDT, CDR2 YYEEEE. This CDR3 spans 16 amino acids. V shed 2 bases and J 4 bases; nucleotides not matched to a gene: 7. The CDR3 sequence: CASSFYGTGRNQPQHF. CDR3 DNA sequence: TGTGCCAGCAGCTTTTACGGGACAGGGAGGAATCAGCCCCAGCATTTT.

J is TRBJ2-7 and V is TRBV27; unclear D gene. The V end was cut by 5 bases, the J end by 6 bases, with 17 bases between. The CDR3 covers 14 residues. Germline-derived CDR1 and CDR2 are MNHEY and SMNVEV (reference sequence). The CDR3 nucleotides read TGTGCCAGCAGTGCCCGAAGGAACCTGCCCGAGCAGTACTTC. Translating gives CASSARRNLPEQYF.